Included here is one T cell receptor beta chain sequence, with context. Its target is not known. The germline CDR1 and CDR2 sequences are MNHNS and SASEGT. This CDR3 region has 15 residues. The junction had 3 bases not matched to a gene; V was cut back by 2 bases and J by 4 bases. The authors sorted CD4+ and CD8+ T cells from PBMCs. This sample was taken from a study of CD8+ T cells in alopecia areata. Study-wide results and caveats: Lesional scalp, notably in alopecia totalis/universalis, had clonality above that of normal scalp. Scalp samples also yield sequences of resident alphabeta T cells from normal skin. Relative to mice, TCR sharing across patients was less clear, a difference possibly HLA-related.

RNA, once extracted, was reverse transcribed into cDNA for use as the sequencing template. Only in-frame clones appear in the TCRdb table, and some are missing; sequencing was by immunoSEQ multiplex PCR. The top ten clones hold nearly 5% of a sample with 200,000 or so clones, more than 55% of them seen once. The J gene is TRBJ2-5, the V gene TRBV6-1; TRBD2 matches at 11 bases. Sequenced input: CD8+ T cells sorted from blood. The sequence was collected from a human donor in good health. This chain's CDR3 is CASSEFSGGAETQYF. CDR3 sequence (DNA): TGTGCCAGCAGTGAATTTAGCGGGGGGGCAGAGACCCAGTACTTC.